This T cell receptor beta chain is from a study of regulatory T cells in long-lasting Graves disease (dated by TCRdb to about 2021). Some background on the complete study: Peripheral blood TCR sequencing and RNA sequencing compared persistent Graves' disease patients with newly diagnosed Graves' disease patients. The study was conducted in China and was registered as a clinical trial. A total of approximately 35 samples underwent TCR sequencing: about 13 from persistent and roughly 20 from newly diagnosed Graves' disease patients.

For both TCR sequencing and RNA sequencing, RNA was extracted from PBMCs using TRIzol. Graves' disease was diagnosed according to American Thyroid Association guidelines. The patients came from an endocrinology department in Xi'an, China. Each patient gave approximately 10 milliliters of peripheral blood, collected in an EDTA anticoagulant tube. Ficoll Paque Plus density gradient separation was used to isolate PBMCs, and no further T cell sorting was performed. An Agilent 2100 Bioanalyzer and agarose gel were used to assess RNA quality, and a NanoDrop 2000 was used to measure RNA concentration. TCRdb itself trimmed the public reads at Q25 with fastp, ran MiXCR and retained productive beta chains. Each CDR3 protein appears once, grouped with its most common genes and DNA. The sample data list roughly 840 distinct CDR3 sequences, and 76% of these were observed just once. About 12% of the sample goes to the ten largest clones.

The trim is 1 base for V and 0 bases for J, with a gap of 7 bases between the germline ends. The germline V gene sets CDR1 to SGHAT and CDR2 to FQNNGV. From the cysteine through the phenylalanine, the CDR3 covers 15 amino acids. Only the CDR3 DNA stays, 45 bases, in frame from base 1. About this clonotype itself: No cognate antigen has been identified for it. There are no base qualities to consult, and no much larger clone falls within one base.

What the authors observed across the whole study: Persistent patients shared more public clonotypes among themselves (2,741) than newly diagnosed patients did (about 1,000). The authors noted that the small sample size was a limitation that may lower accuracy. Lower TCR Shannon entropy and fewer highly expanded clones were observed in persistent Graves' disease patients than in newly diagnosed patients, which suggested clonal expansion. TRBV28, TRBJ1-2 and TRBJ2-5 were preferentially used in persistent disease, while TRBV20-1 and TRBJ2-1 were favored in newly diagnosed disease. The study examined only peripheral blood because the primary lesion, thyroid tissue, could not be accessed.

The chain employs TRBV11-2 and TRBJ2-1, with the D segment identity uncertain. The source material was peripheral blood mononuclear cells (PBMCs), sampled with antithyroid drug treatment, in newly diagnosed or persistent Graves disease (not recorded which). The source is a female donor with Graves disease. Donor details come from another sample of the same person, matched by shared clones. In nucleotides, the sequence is TGTGCCAGCAGCTTAGCGGGCCTCTCCTACAATGAGCAGTTCTTC. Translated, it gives CASSLAGLSYNEQFF. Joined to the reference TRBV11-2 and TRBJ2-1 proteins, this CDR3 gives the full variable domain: EAGVAQSPRYKIIEKRQSVAFWCNPISGHATLYWYQQILGQGPKLLIQFQNNGVVDDSQLPKDRFSAERLKGVDSTLKIQPAKLEDSAVYLCASSLAGLSYNEQFFGPGTRLTVL.